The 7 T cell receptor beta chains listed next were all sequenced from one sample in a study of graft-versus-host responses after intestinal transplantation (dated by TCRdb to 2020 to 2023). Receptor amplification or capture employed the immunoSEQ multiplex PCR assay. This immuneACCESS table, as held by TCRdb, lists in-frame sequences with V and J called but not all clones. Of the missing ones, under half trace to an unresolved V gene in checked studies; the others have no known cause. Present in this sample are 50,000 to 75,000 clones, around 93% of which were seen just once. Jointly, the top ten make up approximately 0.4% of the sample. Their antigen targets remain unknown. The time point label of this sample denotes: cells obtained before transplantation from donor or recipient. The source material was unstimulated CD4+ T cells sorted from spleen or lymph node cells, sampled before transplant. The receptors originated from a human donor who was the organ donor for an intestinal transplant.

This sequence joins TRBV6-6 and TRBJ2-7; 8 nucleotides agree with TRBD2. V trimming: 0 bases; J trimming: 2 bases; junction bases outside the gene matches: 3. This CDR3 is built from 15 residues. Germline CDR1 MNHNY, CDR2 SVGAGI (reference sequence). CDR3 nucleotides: TGTGCCAGCAGTTACTCGCGGGGGGTCACCTACGAGCAGTACTTC. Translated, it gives CASSYSRGVTYEQYF.

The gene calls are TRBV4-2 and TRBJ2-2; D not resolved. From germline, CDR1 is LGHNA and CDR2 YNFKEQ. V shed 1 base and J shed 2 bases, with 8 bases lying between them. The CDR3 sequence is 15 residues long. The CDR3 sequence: CASSQVFENTGELFF. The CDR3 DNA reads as TGTGCCAGCAGCCAAGTCTTCGAAAACACCGGGGAGCTGTTTTTT.

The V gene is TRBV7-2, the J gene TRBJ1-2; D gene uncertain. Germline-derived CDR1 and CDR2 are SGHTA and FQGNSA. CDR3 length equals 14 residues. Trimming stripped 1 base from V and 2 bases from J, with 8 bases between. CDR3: CASSLGRQNYGYTF. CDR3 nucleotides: TGTGCCAGCAGCTTAGGAAGGCAGAACTATGGCTACACCTTC.

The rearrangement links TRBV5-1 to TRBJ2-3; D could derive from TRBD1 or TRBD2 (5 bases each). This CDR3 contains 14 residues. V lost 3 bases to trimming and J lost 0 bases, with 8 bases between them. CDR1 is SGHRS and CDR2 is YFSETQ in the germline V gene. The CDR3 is CASSWDGSTDTQYF. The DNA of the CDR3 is TGCGCCAGCAGCTGGGACGGGAGCACAGATACGCAGTATTTT.

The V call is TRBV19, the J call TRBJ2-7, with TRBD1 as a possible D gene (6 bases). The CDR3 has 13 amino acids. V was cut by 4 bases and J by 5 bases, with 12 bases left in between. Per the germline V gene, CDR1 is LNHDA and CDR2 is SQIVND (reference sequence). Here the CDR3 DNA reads TGTGCCAGTAGTAGAATTTCAGGGGACGAGCAGTACTTC. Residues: CASSRISGDEQYF. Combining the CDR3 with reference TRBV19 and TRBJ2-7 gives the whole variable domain DGGITQSPKYLFRKEGQNVTLSCEQNLNHDAMYWYRQDPGQGLRLIYYSQIVNDFQKGDIAEGYSVSREKKESFPLTVTSAQKNPTAFYLCASSRISGDEQYFGPGTRLTVT.

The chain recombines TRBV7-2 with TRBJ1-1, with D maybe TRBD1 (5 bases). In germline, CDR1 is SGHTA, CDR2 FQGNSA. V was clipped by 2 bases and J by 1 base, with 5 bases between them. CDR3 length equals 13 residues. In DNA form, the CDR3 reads TGTGCCAGCAGCTTACAGGGGAACACTGAAGCTTTCTTT. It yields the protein CASSLQGNTEAFF.

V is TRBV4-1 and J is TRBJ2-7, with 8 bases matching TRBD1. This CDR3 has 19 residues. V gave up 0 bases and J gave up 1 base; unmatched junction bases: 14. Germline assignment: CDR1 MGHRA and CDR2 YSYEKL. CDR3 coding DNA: TGCGCCAGCAGCCAAGATAGGGTTCCGGACAGGGTCACATCCTACGAGCAGTACTTC. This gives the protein CASSQDRVPDRVTSYEQYF.